The clone carrying this T cell receptor beta chain turned up a few times. With 60 Vbeta and 13 Jbeta primers, the PCR was carried out. Assay used: immunoSEQ multiplex PCR; TCRdb lists only in-frame clones, some missing. There are about 110,000 clones in the sample; 70% to 85% occur only once, and 3.7% lies in the top ten. These data are taken from a study of cytomegalovirus exposure and HLA in healthy donors. Germline loops: CDR1 SNHLY, CDR2 FYNNEI. This CDR3 is built from 14 residues. V was shortened by 4 bases and J by 0 bases, with 7 bases between the two germline ends. The receptor comes from a human donor in good health. Sequencing was done on a sample of PBMCs. The V gene is TRBV2, the J gene TRBJ2-1, with D possibly TRBD2 on 5 matching bases. The chain's CDR3 is CASSVTSSYNEQFF. CDR3 sequence (DNA): TGTGCCAGCAGTGTAACTAGCTCCTACAATGAGCAGTTCTTC.